Listed below are T cell receptor beta chains from one sample, sequenced in a study of identical twins. TCRdb reprocessed the 5' RACE reads with MiXCR, giving one entry per CDR3 protein. The sample holds a few hundred thousand distinct CDR3 sequences; around a tenth are singletons and the top ten take around 3%. These data are also associated with another study on yellow fever vaccine responses in identical twins.

The sample taken for sequencing was PBMCs. The source is a woman aged 18-30 years in good health. CDR3s include the opening cysteine and the closing phenylalanine or tryptophan. The order of the fields is J gene, clone size, D gene, V gene, CDR3 DNA, CDR3 protein. A D gene is named only where the DNA matches it firmly. The size of a clone is reported for some rows only, either as once, few or many, or as a class for expanded clones.

TRBJ2-2,-,TRBD2,TRBV14,TGTGCCAGCAGCCAAGGGATGGGGACTAGCGGATCCGGGGAGCTGTTTTTT,CASSQGMGTSGSGELFF
TRBJ2-1,few,TRBD2,TRBV20-1,TGCAGTGCTAGGTTCAGACTAGCGGAGTCTGGGAATGAGCAGTTCTTC,CSARFRLAESGNEQFF
TRBJ1-1,-,-,TRBV20-1,TGCAGTGGTCTAGGCGATCGGATCACTGAAGCTTTCTTT,CSGLGDRITEAFF
TRBJ2-2,few,-,TRBV27,TGTGCCAGCAGTACAGGAGGAACCGGGGAGCTGTTTTTT,CASSTGGTGELFF
TRBJ2-3,many,-,TRBV12-3/TRBV12-4,TGTGCCAGCAGTTCCGAAAGCGTGGGGAGCACAGATACGCAGTATTTT,CASSSESVGSTDTQYF
TRBJ2-7,-,-,TRBV7-2,TGTGCCAGCAGCTTGGGGGCCGGGACTCAGTACGAGCAGTACTTC,CASSLGAGTQYEQYF
TRBJ2-2,few,TRBD2,TRBV5-1,TGCGCCAGCAGCTTGGCGTCCGGGGGGTCCGCGAACACCGGGGAGCTGTTTTTT,CASSLASGGSANTGELFF
TRBJ2-1,-,-,TRBV7-9,TGTGCCAGCAGCTTCATAGCGGATGAGCAGTTCTTC,CASSFIADEQFF
TRBJ2-1,many,-,TRBV3-1,TGTGCCAGCACCCGGGCCTCCTACAATGAGCAGTTCTTC,CASTRASYNEQFF
TRBJ2-7,many,TRBD1,TRBV7-2,TGTGCCAGCAGTCTAGGATGGGGGACAGGGAACGAGCAGTACTTC,CASSLGWGTGNEQYF
TRBJ2-7,-,TRBD2,TRBV27,TGTGCCAGCAGTGGTAGCGGGGCCTCCTACGAGCAGTACTTC,CASSGSGASYEQYF
TRBJ2-1,-,-,TRBV18,TGTGCCAGCTTGGGGGACAACGATGAGCAGTTCTTC,CASLGDNDEQFF
TRBJ2-2,few,-,TRBV2,TGTGCCAGCAGTGAAGGGGAAGGTCCCTCCAGTAACACCGGGGAGCTGTTTTTT,CASSEGEGPSSNTGELFF
TRBJ2-1,-,TRBD1,TRBV9,TGTGCCAGCAGCGCCGGACAGGGGGTCTCCTACAATGAGCAGTTCTTC,CASSAGQGVSYNEQFF
TRBJ2-5,few,-,TRBV6-2/TRBV6-3,TGTGCCAGCAGTTCCGACTCCAGCGGGCTCCAAGAGACCCAGTACTTC,CASSSDSSGLQETQYF
TRBJ2-3,-,-,TRBV20-1,TGCAGTGCTACAGGGGGGTACACAGATACGCAGTATTTT,CSATGGYTDTQYF